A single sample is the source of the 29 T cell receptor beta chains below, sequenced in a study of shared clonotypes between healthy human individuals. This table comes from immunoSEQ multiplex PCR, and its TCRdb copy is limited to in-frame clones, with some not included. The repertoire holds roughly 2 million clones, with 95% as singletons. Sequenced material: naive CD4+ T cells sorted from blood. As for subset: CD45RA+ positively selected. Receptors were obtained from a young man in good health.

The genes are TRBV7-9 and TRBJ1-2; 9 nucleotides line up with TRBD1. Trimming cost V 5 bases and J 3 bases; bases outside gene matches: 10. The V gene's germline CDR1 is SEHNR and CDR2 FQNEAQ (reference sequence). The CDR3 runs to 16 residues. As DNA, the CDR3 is TGTGCCAGCAGCCCTTTACAGGGGGCATCGTACTATGGCTACACCTTC. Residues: CASSPLQGASYYGYTF.

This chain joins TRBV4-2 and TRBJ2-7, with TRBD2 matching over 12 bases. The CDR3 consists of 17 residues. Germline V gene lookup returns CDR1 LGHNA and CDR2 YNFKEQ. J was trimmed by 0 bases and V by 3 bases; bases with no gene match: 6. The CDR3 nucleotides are TGTGCCAGCAGCCAGGGGAGGACTAGCGGGGCCTCCTACGAGCAGTACTTC. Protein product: CASSQGRTSGASYEQYF.

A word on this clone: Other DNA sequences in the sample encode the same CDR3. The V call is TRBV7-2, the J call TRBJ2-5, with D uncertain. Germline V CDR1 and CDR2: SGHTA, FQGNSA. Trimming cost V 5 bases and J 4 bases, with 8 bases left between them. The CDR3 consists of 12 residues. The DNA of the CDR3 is TGTGCCAGCAGCCGACCGGGAGAGACCCAGTACTTC. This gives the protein CASSRPGETQYF.

The DNA of the CDR3 is TGTGCCAGCAGTCCCGGGACAAATAATTCACCCCTCCACTTT. It yields the protein CASSPGTNNSPLHF. The chain has TRBV28 and TRBJ1-6; a weak D match, TRBD1 (6 bases). Trimming removed 5 bases from V and 5 bases from J, with 10 bases in between. Germline V gives CDR1 MDHEN, CDR2 SYDVKM. This CDR3 has 14 residues.

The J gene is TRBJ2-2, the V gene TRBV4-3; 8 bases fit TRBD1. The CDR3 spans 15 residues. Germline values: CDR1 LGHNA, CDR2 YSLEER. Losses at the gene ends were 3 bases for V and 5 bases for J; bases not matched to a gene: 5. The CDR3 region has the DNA TGCGCCAGCAGCCACCAGGGGGCGGGTACCGGGGAGCTGTTTTTT. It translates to CASSHQGAGTGELFF.

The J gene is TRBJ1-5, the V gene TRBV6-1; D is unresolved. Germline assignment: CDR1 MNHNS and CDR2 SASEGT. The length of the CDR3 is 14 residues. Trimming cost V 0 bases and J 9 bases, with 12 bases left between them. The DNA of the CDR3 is TGTGCCAGCAGTGAAGCAGTCTTATCGGGGCCCCAGCATTTT. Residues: CASSEAVLSGPQHF.

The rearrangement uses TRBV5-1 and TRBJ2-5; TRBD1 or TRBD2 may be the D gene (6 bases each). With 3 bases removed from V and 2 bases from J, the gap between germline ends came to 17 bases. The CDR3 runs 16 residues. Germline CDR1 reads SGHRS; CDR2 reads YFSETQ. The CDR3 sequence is CASSSGAREAQETQYF. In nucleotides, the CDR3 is TGCGCCAGCAGCTCGGGGGCGAGGGAGGCTCAAGAGACCCAGTACTTC.

CDR3 nucleotide sequence: TGTGCCAGCACTTTCGGGACAGGGGGTATAGGAGAAAAACTGTTTTTT. This sequence encodes CASTFGTGGIGEKLFF. The chain carries TRBV2 and TRBJ1-4; TRBD1 aligns across 11 bases. Germline assignment: CDR1 SNHLY and CDR2 FYNNEI. This CDR3 contains 16 residues. Trimming took 7 bases from V and 8 from J; bases not matched to a gene: 12.

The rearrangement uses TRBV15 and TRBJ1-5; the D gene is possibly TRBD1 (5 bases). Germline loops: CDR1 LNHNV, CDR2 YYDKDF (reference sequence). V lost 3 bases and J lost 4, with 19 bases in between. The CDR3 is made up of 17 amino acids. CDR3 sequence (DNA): TGTGCCACCAGCAGGGCCCCCCTAGGGGCAGGGAATCAGCCCCAGCATTTT. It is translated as CATSRAPLGAGNQPQHF.

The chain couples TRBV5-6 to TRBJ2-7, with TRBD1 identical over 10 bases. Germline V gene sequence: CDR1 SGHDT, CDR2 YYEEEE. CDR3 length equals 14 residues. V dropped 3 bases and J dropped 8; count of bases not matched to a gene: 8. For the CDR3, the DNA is TGTGCCAGCAGCTATGGGGACAGGGGACCTCAGCAGTACTTC. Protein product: CASSYGDRGPQQYF.

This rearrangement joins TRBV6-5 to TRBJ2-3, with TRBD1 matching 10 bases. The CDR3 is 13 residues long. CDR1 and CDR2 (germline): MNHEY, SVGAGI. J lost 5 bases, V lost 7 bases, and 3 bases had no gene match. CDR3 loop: CASTRTGGDTQYF. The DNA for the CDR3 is TGTGCCAGCACCAGGACAGGGGGAGATACGCAGTATTTT.

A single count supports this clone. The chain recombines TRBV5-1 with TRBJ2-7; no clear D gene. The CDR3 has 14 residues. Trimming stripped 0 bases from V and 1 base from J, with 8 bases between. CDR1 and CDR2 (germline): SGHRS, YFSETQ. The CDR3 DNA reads TGCGCCAGCAGCTTGGAGTCCAGGTCCTACGAGCAGTACTTC. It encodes CASSLESRSYEQYF.

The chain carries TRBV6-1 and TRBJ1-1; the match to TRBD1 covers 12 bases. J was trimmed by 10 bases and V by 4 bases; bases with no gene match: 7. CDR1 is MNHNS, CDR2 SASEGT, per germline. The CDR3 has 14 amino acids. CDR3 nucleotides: TGTGCCAGCAGTGTACCGGGACAGGGGGCTCGAGCTTTCTTT. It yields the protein CASSVPGQGARAFF.

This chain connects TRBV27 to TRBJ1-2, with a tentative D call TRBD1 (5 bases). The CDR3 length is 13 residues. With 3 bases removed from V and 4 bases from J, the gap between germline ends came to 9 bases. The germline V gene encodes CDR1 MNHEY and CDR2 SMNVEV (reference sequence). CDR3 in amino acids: CASSFKGPYGYTF. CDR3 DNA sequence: TGTGCCAGCAGTTTTAAGGGGCCCTATGGCTACACCTTC.

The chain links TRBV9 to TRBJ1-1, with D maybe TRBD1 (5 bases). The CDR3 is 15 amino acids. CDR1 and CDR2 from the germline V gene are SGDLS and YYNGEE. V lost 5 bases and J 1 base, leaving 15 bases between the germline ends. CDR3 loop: CASRPGAGENTEAFF. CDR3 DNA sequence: TGTGCCAGCAGGCCCGGGGCCGGGGAGAACACTGAAGCTTTCTTT.

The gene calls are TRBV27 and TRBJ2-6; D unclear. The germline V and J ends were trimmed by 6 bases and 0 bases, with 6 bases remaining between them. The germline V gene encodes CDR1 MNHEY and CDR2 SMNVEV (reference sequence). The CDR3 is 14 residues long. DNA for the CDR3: TGTGCCAGCAGAGCCAGCTCTGGGGCCAACGTCCTGACTTTC. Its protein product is CASRASSGANVLTF. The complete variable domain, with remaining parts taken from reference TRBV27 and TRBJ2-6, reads EAQVTQNPRYLITVTGKKLTVTCSQNMNHEYMSWYRQDPGLGLRQIYYSMNVEVTDKGDVPEGYKVSRKEKRNFPLILESPSPNQTSLYFCASRASSGANVLTFGAGSRLTVL.

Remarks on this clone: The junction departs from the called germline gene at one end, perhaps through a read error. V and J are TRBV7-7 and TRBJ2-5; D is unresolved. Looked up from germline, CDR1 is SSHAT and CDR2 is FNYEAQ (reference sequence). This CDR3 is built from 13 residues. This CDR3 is CASSFGLQETQYF. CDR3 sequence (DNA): TGTGCTAGCAGCTTTGGCCTCCAAGAGACCCAGTACTTC.

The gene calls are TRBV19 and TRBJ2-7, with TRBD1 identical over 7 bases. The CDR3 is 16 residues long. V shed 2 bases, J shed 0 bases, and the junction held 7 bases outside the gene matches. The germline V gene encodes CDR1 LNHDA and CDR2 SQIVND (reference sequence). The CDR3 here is CASSIRDSRSSYEQYF. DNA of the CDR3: TGTGCCAGTAGTATACGGGACAGCCGGAGCTCCTACGAGCAGTACTTC.

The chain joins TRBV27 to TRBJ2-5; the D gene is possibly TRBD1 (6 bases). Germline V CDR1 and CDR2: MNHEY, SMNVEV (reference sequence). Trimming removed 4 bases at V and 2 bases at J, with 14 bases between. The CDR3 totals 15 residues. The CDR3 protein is CASSSSPGQQETQYF. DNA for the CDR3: TGTGCCAGCAGTTCCTCACCCGGACAGCAAGAGACCCAGTACTTC.

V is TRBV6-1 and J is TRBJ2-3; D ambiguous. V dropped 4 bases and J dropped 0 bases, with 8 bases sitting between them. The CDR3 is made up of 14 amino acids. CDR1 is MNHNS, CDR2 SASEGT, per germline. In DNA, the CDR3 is TGTGCCAGCAGTGTGGAGTTAAGCACAGATACGCAGTATTTT. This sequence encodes CASSVELSTDTQYF.

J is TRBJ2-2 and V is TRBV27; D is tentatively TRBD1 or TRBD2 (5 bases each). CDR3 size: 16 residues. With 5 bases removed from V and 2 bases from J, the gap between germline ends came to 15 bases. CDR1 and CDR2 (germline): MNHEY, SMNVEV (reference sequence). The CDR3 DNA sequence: TGTGCCAGCAGTGCCCGGGACGGCATAAACACCGGGGAGCTGTTTTTT. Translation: CASSARDGINTGELFF.

The CDR3 spells CASSFSIMSTGHYGYTF. DNA of the CDR3: TGCGCCAGCAGCTTTTCTATCATGTCGACCGGGCACTATGGCTACACCTTC. The genes are TRBV5-1 and TRBJ1-2; D unclear. Germline CDR1 SGHRS, CDR2 YFSETQ. The V gene lost 2 bases and the J gene lost 3 bases, with 20 bases spanning the gap. This CDR3 region has 17 residues.

CDR3 amino acids: CASSLGGLAGSYEQYF. CDR3 sequence (DNA): TGCGCCAGCAGCTTGGGGGGACTAGCGGGGTCCTACGAGCAGTACTTC. The rearrangement links TRBV5-1 to TRBJ2-7; 13 nucleotides align to TRBD2. The V gene end was trimmed by 0 bases and the J gene end by 1 base; junction bases not matched to a gene: 1. The CDR3 extends over 16 amino acids. Per the germline V gene, CDR1 is SGHRS and CDR2 is YFSETQ.

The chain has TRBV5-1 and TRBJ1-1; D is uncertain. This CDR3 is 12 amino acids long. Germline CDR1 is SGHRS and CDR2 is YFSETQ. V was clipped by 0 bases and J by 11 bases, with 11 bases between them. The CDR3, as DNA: TGCGCCAGCAGCTTGGTAGAAGGTCCGGCTTTCTTT. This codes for CASSLVEGPAFF.

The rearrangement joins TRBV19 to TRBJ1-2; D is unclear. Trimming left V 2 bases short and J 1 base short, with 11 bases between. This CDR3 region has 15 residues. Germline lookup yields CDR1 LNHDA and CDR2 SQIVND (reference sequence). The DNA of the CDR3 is TGTGCCAGTAGTATAATCCAGTCCGTTAACTATGGCTACACCTTC. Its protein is CASSIIQSVNYGYTF.

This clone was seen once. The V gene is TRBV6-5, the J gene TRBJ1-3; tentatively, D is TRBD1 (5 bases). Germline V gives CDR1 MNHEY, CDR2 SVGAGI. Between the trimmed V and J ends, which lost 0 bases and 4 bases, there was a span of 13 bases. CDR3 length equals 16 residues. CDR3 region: CASSYSIAAGGNTIYF. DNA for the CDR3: TGTGCCAGCAGTTACTCAATCGCGGCAGGGGGAAACACCATATATTTT.

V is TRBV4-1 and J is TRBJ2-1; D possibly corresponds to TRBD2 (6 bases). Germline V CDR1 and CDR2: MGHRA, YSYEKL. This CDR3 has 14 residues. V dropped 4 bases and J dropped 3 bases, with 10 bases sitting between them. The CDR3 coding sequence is TGCGCCAGCAGCCCGACTAGGAACTACAATGAGCAGTTCTTC. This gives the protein CASSPTRNYNEQFF.

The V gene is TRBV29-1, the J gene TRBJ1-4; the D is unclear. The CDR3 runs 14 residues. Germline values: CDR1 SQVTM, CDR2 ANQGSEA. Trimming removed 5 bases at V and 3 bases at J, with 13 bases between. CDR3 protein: CSVIFDRSNEKLFF. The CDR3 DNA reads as TGCAGCGTTATCTTCGACCGATCTAATGAAAAACTGTTTTTT.

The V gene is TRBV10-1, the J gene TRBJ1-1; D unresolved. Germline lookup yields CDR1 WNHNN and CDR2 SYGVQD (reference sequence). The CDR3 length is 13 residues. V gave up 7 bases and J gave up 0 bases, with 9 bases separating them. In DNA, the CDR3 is TGCGCCAGCACGCGGGCCCTGAACACTGAAGCTTTCTTT. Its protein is CASTRALNTEAFF.